This T cell receptor (beta chain) stems from a study of cytomegalovirus exposure and HLA in healthy donors. Primers included in the PCR were 60 Vbeta and 13 Jbeta primers. The data were produced by immunoSEQ multiplex PCR, yet TCRdb's version contains in-frame clones alone and is incomplete. The sample comprises over 80,000 clones, almost 80% of which are singletons, and 6% rests with the top ten. Trimming left V 3 bases short and J 7 bases short, with 12 bases between. This CDR3 spans 13 amino acids. CDR1 and CDR2 from the germline V gene are LGHNT and FRNRAP. As for this clone: Its antigen is unidentified.

Notes on the study in general: Many donors shared some public TCRs, even though most TCR sequences were rare. As immune exposure information, only CMV serostatus was available. High sensitivity and specificity were reportedly achieved when the classifier diagnosed cytomegalovirus status. Certain sequence variants were highly shared and formed a cluster, and this cluster was likely a sequencing artifact.

The chain employs TRBV12-5 and TRBJ1-2; D is possibly TRBD1 (6 bases). This clonotype was obtained from a female donor in good health and CMV-seronegative. Sequences were obtained from PBMCs. CDR3 sequence: CASGLAGVGGYTF. The CDR3 nucleotides read TGTGCTAGTGGTTTAGCAGGGGTTGGTGGCTACACCTTC. Full variable domain (missing parts from reference TRBV12-5 and TRBJ1-2): DARVTQTPRHKVTEMGQEVTMRCQPILGHNTVFWYRQTMMQGLELLAYFRNRAPLDDSGMPKDRFSAEMPDATLATLKIQPSEPRDSAVYFCASGLAGVGGYTFGSGTRLTVV.